This TCR beta chain was obtained from a study of cytomegalovirus exposure and HLA in healthy donors. 60 Vbeta and 13 Jbeta primers were used in PCR. The repertoire was sequenced with immunoSEQ multiplex PCR; TCRdb's copy has only in-frame clones and lacks some. The data show roughly 140,000 clones, over 60% seen once. This CDR3 has 13 amino acids. Germline lookup yields CDR1 MRHNA and CDR2 SNTAGT. Trimming removed 2 bases at V and 3 bases at J, with 5 bases between. Material for sequencing was PBMCs. This clonotype was sampled from a middle-aged man in good health and CMV-seropositive. The chain couples TRBV6-4 to TRBJ2-1; D unresolved. The CDR3 protein is CASSDGGYNEQFF. The CDR3 DNA reads TGTGCCAGCAGTGACGGCGGCTACAATGAGCAGTTCTTC.